The clone carrying this T cell receptor (beta chain) has only a few counts. The data were obtained in a study of blood T cell repertoires in COVID-19. Overall study: The study drew acute and convalescent COVID-19 samples from the United States, Italy and Spain. Sample material is recorded as cDNA or gDNA derived from T cells, B-cell-depleted T cells, or PBMCs.

Per the study methods: For nucleated cells, counts were estimated from reference gene primer amplification. Profiled with immunoSEQ multiplex PCR; TCRdb holds only in-frame clones, not every one. Clonal size and the V and J genes are those of that table, whereas D and trimming came from the DNA. The sample shows around 170,000 clones, about 88% of them seen only once. Sequencing used peripheral blood. The clonotype was recovered from a woman in her 30s with active or convalescent COVID-19.

CDR3: CASSLQGAGLNEKLFF. DNA for the CDR3: TGCGCCAGCAGCCTACAGGGGGCGGGTTTAAATGAAAAACTGTTTTTT. The J gene is TRBJ1-4, the V gene TRBV5-1, with TRBD1 matching 9 bases. The junction had 9 bases not matched to a gene; V was cut back by 4 bases and J by 5 bases. Germline V gene sequence: CDR1 SGHRS, CDR2 YFSETQ. The CDR3 is 16 amino acids.